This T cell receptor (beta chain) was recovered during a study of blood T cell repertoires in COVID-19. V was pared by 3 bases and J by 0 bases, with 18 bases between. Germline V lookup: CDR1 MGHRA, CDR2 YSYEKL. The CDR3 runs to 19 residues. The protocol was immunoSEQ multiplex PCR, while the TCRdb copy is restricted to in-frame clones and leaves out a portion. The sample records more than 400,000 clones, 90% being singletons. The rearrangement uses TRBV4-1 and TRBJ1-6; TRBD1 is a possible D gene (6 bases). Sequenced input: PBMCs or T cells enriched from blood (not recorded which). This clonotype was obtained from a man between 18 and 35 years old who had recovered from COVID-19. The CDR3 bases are TGCGCCAGCAGCCATCCTGATCAGGGAGGGGGCTCCTATAATTCACCCCTCCACTTT. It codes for CASSHPDQGGGSYNSPLHF.